The 28 T cell receptor beta chains in this list originate from one sample, sequenced in a study of blood T cells in healthy people across ages (dated by TCRdb to the mid-2010s). The method behind the library was 5' RACE. This sample was sequenced with an Illumina HiSeq 2500. A second about 7 to 12 cycle PCR used a sample-barcoded 5' primer and a J-beta primer mix. The public reads were reanalyzed by TCRdb: fastp trimming at Q25, MiXCR alignment, in-frame beta chains only. Identical CDR3 protein sequences are pooled into one entry, listed with their most common genes and DNA. The sample contains about 1.7 million distinct CDR3 sequences, over 25% of them found a single time. The leading ten clones occupy less than 9.5% of the sample. What was sequenced was blood. The receptors come from a woman aged 25-40 years in good health.

This clonotype was seen at least ten times. The V and J genes are TRBV27 and TRBJ2-3; 11 bases fit TRBD2. The germline gives CDR1 MNHEY, CDR2 SMNVEV (reference sequence). The CDR3 runs 15 residues. Trimming at V came to 4 bases and at J to 7 bases, leaving 7 bases not matched to a gene. Written as DNA, the CDR3 is TGTGCCAGCAGTTCGCTAGCGGGAGGTGCGAATACGCAGTATTTT. It codes for CASSSLAGGANTQYF.

This chain joins TRBV10-1 and TRBJ2-5; D possibly corresponds to TRBD1 (6 bases). The J call may be faulty, since TRBJ2-7 better matches the DNA end. CDR1 and CDR2 from the germline V gene are WNHNN and SYGVQD (reference sequence). CDR3 size: 14 residues. The CDR3 bases are TGCGCCAGCAGTTGTAACAGGGCCCCCTACGAGCAGTACTTC. This translates into CASSCNRAPYEQYF.

This clonotype was seen a few times. CDR3 region: CASRVTAGNEQYF. The CDR3 region has the DNA TGTGCCAGCAGGGTGACGGCAGGGAACGAGCAGTACTTC. V gene TRBV28 combines with J gene TRBJ2-7; possibly TRBD1 for D (5 bases). This CDR3 has 13 amino acids. The V gene lost 6 bases and the J gene lost 5 bases, with 14 bases spanning the gap. Germline V gives CDR1 MDHEN, CDR2 SYDVKM.

The rearrangement joins TRBV18 to TRBJ2-7; TRBD2 matches at 12 bases. The germline V gene encodes CDR1 KGHSH and CDR2 LQKENI. Trimming took 4 bases from V and 1 from J; bases not matched to a gene: 5. CDR3 length equals 16 residues. This chain's CDR3 is CASSRPLAGGSYEQYF. The DNA for the CDR3 is TGTGCCAGCTCACGACCTCTAGCGGGAGGGTCCTACGAGCAGTACTTC.

The chain links TRBV5-1 to TRBJ2-1; TRBD1 agrees at 8 bases. With V trimmed by 3 bases and J by 9 bases, 11 bases remained unmatched. Germline values: CDR1 SGHRS, CDR2 YFSETQ. The CDR3 totals 15 residues. In DNA form, the CDR3 reads TGCGCCAGCAGCTCTCCCGTCCAGGGGGCCGGTGAGCAGTTCTTC. Encoded protein: CASSSPVQGAGEQFF.

This clonotype showed up many times. The CDR3 protein is CSARDYQQGVDEQYF. The DNA for the CDR3 is TGCAGTGCTAGAGATTATCAACAGGGAGTGGACGAGCAGTACTTC. V usage is TRBV20-1 and J usage is TRBJ2-7; tentatively, D is TRBD1 (6 bases). This CDR3 is 15 amino acids long. Germline V gene sequence: CDR1 DFQATT, CDR2 SNEGSKA (reference sequence). The germline V and J ends were trimmed by 0 bases and 5 bases, with 17 bases remaining between them.

Only a few counts were recorded for this clonotype. This chain links TRBV11-1 with TRBJ2-2; D is perhaps TRBD2 (5 bases). The CDR3 is 15 residues long. Germline lookup yields CDR1 SGHAT and CDR2 FQDESV (reference sequence). Deletions cut 5 bases from V and 3 bases from J, with 13 bases between. The CDR3 DNA reads TGTGCCAGCAGCCCCGAAGCGGCCTACACCGGGGAGCTGTTTTTT. This encodes CASSPEAAYTGELFF.

The gene calls are TRBV29-1 and TRBJ2-7; 7 nucleotides line up with TRBD1. This CDR3 region has 12 residues. V was clipped by 7 bases and J by 7 bases; unmatched bases: 10. CDR1 is SQVTM and CDR2 is ANQGSEA in the germline V gene. CDR3 nucleotides: TGCAGCGCCCAGAGACAGGGTAGGGAGCAGTACTTC. Translated: CSAQRQGREQYF.

This clonotype showed up just a few times. The rearrangement links TRBV7-9 to TRBJ2-7; 7 bases align to TRBD2. V gave up 5 bases and J gave up 0 bases; unmatched junction bases: 7. This CDR3 region has 15 residues. CDR1 is SEHNR and CDR2 is FQNEAQ in the germline V gene (reference sequence). DNA for the CDR3: TGTGCCAGCAGCGCAGGGACTAACAGCTCCTACGAGCAGTACTTC. It translates to CASSAGTNSSYEQYF.

This clonotype is a singleton in its sample. The gene calls are TRBV5-1 and TRBJ2-2; the match to TRBD1 covers 11 bases. This CDR3 has 16 amino acids. The ends lost 3 bases at V and 4 bases at J; junction bases unmatched: 5. Per the germline V gene, CDR1 is SGHRS and CDR2 is YFSETQ. The CDR3 loop reads CASSWTGTGGTGELFF. The CDR3 DNA sequence: TGCGCCAGCAGCTGGACCGGGACAGGGGGCACCGGGGAGCTGTTTTTT.

This clonotype was recorded a few times. The genes are TRBV7-9 and TRBJ2-1; 13 bases map to TRBD2. The CDR3 totals 14 residues. Germline CDR1 and CDR2: SEHNR and FQNEAQ (reference sequence). Germline trimming cut 2 bases from V and 9 bases from J; bases unmatched to any gene: 1. The CDR3 DNA reads TGTGCCAGCAGCTTAACTAGCGGGAGGGGTGAGCAGTTCTTC. This sequence encodes CASSLTSGRGEQFF.

V is TRBV20-1 and J is TRBJ2-3; D uncertain. CDR1 is DFQATT, CDR2 SNEGSKA, per germline (reference sequence). The CDR3 spans 14 residues. V lost 0 bases to trimming and J lost 2 bases, with 9 bases between them. The CDR3 DNA follows: TGCAGTGCTAGAGATGAGCGATACACAGATACGCAGTATTTT. This sequence encodes CSARDERYTDTQYF.

Details on this clonotype: A much larger clone lies one base from this, so it may be a read error. The V and J genes are TRBV29-1 and TRBJ2-7; TRBD2 matches at 7 bases. The CDR3 is made up of 12 amino acids. Germline CDR1 and CDR2: SQVTM and ANQGSEA. Germline trimming cut 8 bases from V and 7 bases from J; bases unmatched to any gene: 11. The CDR3 region is CSLKAGNDEQYF. CDR3 sequence (DNA): TGCAGCCTCAAAGCGGGAAACGATGAGCAGTACTTC.

This chain uses TRBV6-1 with TRBJ2-1; 9 bases line up with TRBD1. The J call could be wrong; TRBJ2-7 is a better fit for the DNA end. The CDR3 is 14 amino acids. CDR1 is MNHNS and CDR2 is SASEGT in the germline V gene. The CDR3: CASTTIQGAGEQYF. CDR3 DNA: TGTGCCAGCACCACCATACAGGGGGCCGGCGAGCAGTACTTC.

The rearrangement uses TRBV7-9 and TRBJ2-3; the match to TRBD2 covers 11 bases. The J segment lost 3 bases and the V segment lost 5 bases, leaving 7 bases of the junction unmatched. CDR1 is SEHNR, CDR2 FQNEAQ, per germline (reference sequence). This CDR3 has 16 amino acids. The DNA of the CDR3 is TGTGCCAGCAGCGCACCGGGACTAGCGGAAACAGATACGCAGTATTTT. Its translation is CASSAPGLAETDTQYF.

This clonotype was observed a single time. Mismatch with germline at one junction end may stem from a read error. The rearrangement links TRBV7-2 to TRBJ2-6, with TRBD1 identical over 7 bases. This CDR3 contains 17 residues. Per germline, CDR1 SGHTA and CDR2 FQGNSA. The CDR3 spells CASSLVRGSPGANVRTF. The CDR3 nucleotides are TGTGCCAGCAGCTTAGTCAGGGGGTCCCCTGGGGCCAACGTCCGGACTTTC.

This clonotype was seen more than once but under ten times. This rearrangement joins TRBV6-5 to TRBJ1-6; unclear D gene. CDR3 size: 15 residues. Between the trimmed V and J ends, which lost 0 bases and 7 bases, there was a span of 10 bases. Germline V CDR1 and CDR2: MNHEY, SVGAGI. CDR3 loop: CASSYSLEGNSPLHF. CDR3 DNA: TGTGCCAGCAGTTACTCCCTTGAGGGCAATTCACCCCTCCACTTT.

The rearrangement joins TRBV6-5 to TRBJ1-2, with D unclear. The germline gives CDR1 MNHEY, CDR2 SVGAGI. The CDR3 has 15 amino acids. With 11 bases removed from V and 0 bases from J, the gap between germline ends came to 19 bases. CDR3 residues: CAGGDTIQANYGYTF. The CDR3, as DNA: TGTGCCGGCGGAGACACCATTCAGGCTAACTATGGCTACACCTTC.

V is TRBV4-1 and J is TRBJ2-1, with 9 nucleotides matching TRBD2. J was trimmed by 8 bases and V by 2 bases; bases with no gene match: 13. Per germline, CDR1 MGHRA and CDR2 YSYEKL. The CDR3 extends over 17 amino acids. As DNA, the CDR3 is TGCGCCAGCAGCCAAACCTTGCCAGCGGGGGGTGTAGATGAGCAGTTCTTC. It translates to CASSQTLPAGGVDEQFF.

This clonotype was counted a few times. The V gene is TRBV6-1, the J gene TRBJ2-5, with TRBD1 identical over 8 bases. There are 14 residues in the CDR3. The V and J ends lost 6 bases and 5 bases, in that order; junction bases with no gene match: 8. CDR1 is MNHNS and CDR2 is SASEGT in the germline V gene. The CDR3 nucleotides read TGTGCCAGCAGGTCGAAGACAGGGGTTGAGACCCAGTACTTC. Amino acids: CASRSKTGVETQYF.

This clonotype was picked up many times. The chain employs TRBV24-1 and TRBJ2-7; TRBD1 or TRBD2 may be the D gene (5 bases each). The germline gives CDR1 KGHDR, CDR2 SFDVKD. The CDR3 has 12 residues. V lost 2 bases, J lost 7 bases, and 8 bases lay in between. The CDR3 DNA sequence: TGTGCCACCAGTGATTCGGGGCAGGAGCAGTACTTC. Amino acid sequence: CATSDSGQEQYF.

This clonotype was observed a handful of times. The chain has TRBV7-2 and TRBJ2-3, with TRBD2 matching 9 bases. The V segment lost 2 bases and the J segment 6 bases; nucleotides outside the gene matches: 9. The CDR3 length is 16 residues. CDR1 is SGHTA, CDR2 FQGNSA, per germline. This chain's CDR3 is CASSLFALAGVDTQYF. Written as DNA, the CDR3 is TGTGCCAGCAGCTTATTCGCTTTAGCGGGGGTGGATACGCAGTATTTT.

Ten or more counts support this clonotype. CDR3 loop: CASVSIGQGAYNEQFF. CDR3 DNA: TGTGCCAGCGTTAGTATCGGACAGGGGGCCTACAATGAGCAGTTCTTC. The chain employs TRBV11-2 and TRBJ2-1; 10 nucleotides match TRBD1. Germline assignment: CDR1 SGHAT and CDR2 FQNNGV. Trimming took 8 bases from V and 2 from J; bases not matched to a gene: 9. This CDR3 has 16 residues. Full variable domain (remainder filled in from reference TRBV11-2 and TRBJ2-1): EAGVAQSPRYKIIEKRQSVAFWCNPISGHATLYWYQQILGQGPKLLIQFQNNGVVDDSQLPKDRFSAERLKGVDSTLKIQPAKLEDSAVYLCASVSIGQGAYNEQFFGPGTRLTVL.

This clonotype has a handful of counts. V gene TRBV3-1 combines with J gene TRBJ1-2; a weak D match, TRBD1 (6 bases). The CDR3 runs to 15 residues. V dropped 0 bases and J dropped 8 bases, with 16 bases sitting between them. Per the germline V gene, CDR1 is LGHDT and CDR2 is YNNKEL (reference sequence). The CDR3 DNA follows: TGTGCCAGCAGCCAAGAAAGCAGCAGGGGCTGGGGCTACACCTTC. This sequence encodes CASSQESSRGWGYTF.

V gene TRBV7-2 combines with J gene TRBJ1-6, with D uncertain. Germline V lookup: CDR1 SGHTA, CDR2 FQGNSA. This CDR3 contains 14 residues. The V and J ends lost 1 base and 7 bases respectively, with 8 bases between them. The CDR3 is CASSLELMNSPLHF. The CDR3 DNA is TGTGCCAGCAGCTTAGAACTGATGAATTCACCCCTCCACTTT.

V gene TRBV5-1 combines with J gene TRBJ2-1; 14 bases match TRBD2. Trimming removed 4 bases from V and 10 bases from J; junction bases left unmatched: 10. Germline V CDR1 and CDR2: SGHRS, YFSETQ. The length of the CDR3 is 16 residues. The CDR3 reads CASSQRPGLAGVEQFF. The CDR3 region has the DNA TGCGCCAGCAGCCAGAGACCGGGACTAGCGGGAGTGGAGCAGTTCTTC.

At least ten counts were recorded for this clonotype. This chain joins TRBV20-1 and TRBJ2-3, with TRBD2 matching 8 bases. V shed 3 bases and J 9 bases; nucleotides not matched to a gene: 11. Germline CDR1 reads DFQATT; CDR2 reads SNEGSKA (reference sequence). The CDR3 extends over 14 amino acids. The CDR3, as DNA: TGCAGTGCTAGTACTGGGACTAGGTCCTTAACGCAGTATTTT. Translated: CSASTGTRSLTQYF.

The CDR3: CASSPGQGSSGNTIYF. The CDR3 DNA reads as TGCGCCAGCAGCCCTGGACAGGGAAGCTCTGGAAACACCATATATTTT. The rearrangement links TRBV5-1 to TRBJ1-3; 8 bases match TRBD1. CDR1 and CDR2 from the germline V gene are SGHRS and YFSETQ. V lost 4 bases and J lost 0; bases outside the gene matches: 6. This CDR3 is built from 16 residues.